A selection of T cell receptor beta chains follows, all from one sample in a study of T cells in Graves' hyperthyroidism and ophthalmopathy. From the multiplex PCR reads, TCRdb called clonotypes with MiXCR, one entry per CDR3 protein. The sample yields hundreds of thousands of distinct CDR3 sequences, nearly 45% seen once. Material for sequencing was peripheral blood or thyroid tissue (not recorded which). The receptors originated from an adult man with Graves' disease, either hyperthyroidism or ophthalmopathy (not recorded which). Both conserved end residues are part of each CDR3. Only part of the rows carry a size: once, few, many, or a class if the clone is expanded.

clone size | J gene | V gene | CDR3 protein
- | TRBJ1-3 | TRBV27 | CASSPISSGNTIYF
few | TRBJ2-7 | TRBV7-9 | CASSQLRTGYEQYF
- | TRBJ2-5 | TRBV6-1 | CASRGRETGARETQYF
- | TRBJ1-4 | TRBV30 | CAWSISSGEKLFF
- | TRBJ1-2 | TRBV24-1 | CASSLSSGAGYTF
few | TRBJ1-2 | TRBV12-3/TRBV12-4 | CASSDYLGANYGYTF
few | TRBJ1-2 | TRBV9 | CASSVWGNGYTF
few | TRBJ1-6 | TRBV19 | CASSIRSGSPLHF
- | TRBJ1-4 | TRBV20-1 | CSASGGGNEKLFF
many | TRBJ2-5 | TRBV15 | CATSRETVETQYF
- | TRBJ1-1 | TRBV20-1 | CSARDRGQGSTEAFF
few | TRBJ1-2 | TRBV5-1 | CASSVTVNYGYTF
few | TRBJ2-7 | TRBV5-1 | CASRADHYEQYF
- | TRBJ2-2 | TRBV7-9 | CASSTLTSVHTGELFF
many | TRBJ1-5 | TRBV10-2 | CASSGANQPQHF
- | TRBJ2-7 | TRBV5-1 | CASSLSVANEQYF
- | TRBJ1-1 | TRBV2 | CASSQSGGHTEAFF
- | TRBJ2-7 | TRBV29-1 | CSVGGDSGGFYEQYF
few | TRBJ2-7 | TRBV19 | CASSRREGYEQYF
few | TRBJ1-5 | TRBV12-3/TRBV12-4 | CASNKGASNQPQHF
- | TRBJ1-6 | TRBV29-1 | CSPRGQPNSPLHF
- | TRBJ2-2 | TRBV10-3 | CAISDVGSVGTGELFF